Listed below are T cell receptor beta chains from one sample, sequenced in a study of T cells in Graves' hyperthyroidism and ophthalmopathy. Each CDR3 protein is one row after TCRdb ran MiXCR on the multiplex PCR reads. This table has approximately 640,000 distinct CDR3 sequences, 17% appearing once. The source material was blood. These receptors originate from a man aged 50 to 59 with Graves' hyperthyroidism. Each CDR3 is given with its conserved first and last residue. The order of the fields is V gene, D gene, clone size, J gene, CDR3 DNA, CDR3 protein. A D gene is named only where the DNA matches it firmly. Clone size is given for some rows only: seen once, a few or many times, or a class if the clone is expanded.

V: TRBV18; D: .; size: few; J: TRBJ2-7; DNA: TGTGCCAGCTCACCTCGCCGGGACGGCTCTTGGATGCAGTACTTC; CDR3: CASSPRRDGSWMQYF
V: TRBV7-2; D: TRBD1; size: .; J: TRBJ1-2; DNA: TGTGCCGGCAGCCTACCGACAGGGGGTGGGTGGGGCTACACCTTC; CDR3: CAGSLPTGGGWGYTF
V: TRBV30; D: TRBD1; size: many; J: TRBJ1-2; DNA: TGTGCCTGGAGTGACGGGGACAGCTATACCTATGGCTACACCTTC; CDR3: CAWSDGDSYTYGYTF
V: TRBV30; D: TRBD2; size: many; J: TRBJ2-1; DNA: TGTGCCTGGAGTGTACGGGGGGAGAGTAGATATGAGCAGTTCTTC; CDR3: CAWSVRGESRYEQFF
V: TRBV7-2; D: .; size: few; J: TRBJ2-7; DNA: TGTGCCAGCAGCTTAGGAGCAGGGCTAGCCTACGAGCAGTACTTC; CDR3: CASSLGAGLAYEQYF
V: TRBV7-9; D: .; size: many; J: TRBJ2-7; DNA: TGTGCCAGCAGCCTCGGCCCACAGGACGAGCAGTACTTC; CDR3: CASSLGPQDEQYF
V: TRBV7-8; D: TRBD1; size: once; J: TRBJ2-7; DNA: TGTGCCAGCAGCTTAGTGGACAGGGGACCGAGTCACGAGCAGTACTTC; CDR3: CASSLVDRGPSHEQYF
V: TRBV24-1; D: TRBD2; size: many; J: TRBJ2-5; DNA: TGTGCCACCAGCGGGACTAGCGGAATCGAGACCCAGTACTTC; CDR3: CATSGTSGIETQYF
V: TRBV6-2/TRBV6-3; D: TRBD2; size: .; J: TRBJ2-3; DNA: TGTGCCAGCAGTTTGGGACTAGCGGGAGGCCCAGACACAGATACGCAGTATTTT; CDR3: CASSLGLAGGPDTDTQYF
V: TRBV4-1; D: .; size: many; J: TRBJ1-1; DNA: TGCGCCAGCAGCCAAGATCCTTCGATGAACACTGAAGCTTTCTTT; CDR3: CASSQDPSMNTEAFF
V: TRBV28; D: .; size: many; J: TRBJ1-2; DNA: TGTGCCAGCAGTTTCCTGACAGTTACGACAAACTATGGCTACACCTTC; CDR3: CASSFLTVTTNYGYTF
V: TRBV27; D: .; size: many; J: TRBJ2-3; DNA: TGTGCCAGCAGTACCCCAGATACGCAGTATTTT; CDR3: CASSTPDTQYF
V: TRBV18; D: .; size: .; J: TRBJ1-6; DNA: TGTGCCAGCTCACCGAGTGGCGTATTAACCTATAATTCACCCCTCCACTTT; CDR3: CASSPSGVLTYNSPLHF
V: TRBV7-3; D: .; size: .; J: TRBJ1-1; DNA: TGTGCCAGCAGAATCTGGGACACTGAAGCTTTCTTT; CDR3: CASRIWDTEAFF
V: TRBV10-3; D: TRBD2; size: many; J: TRBJ2-1; DNA: TGTGCCATCAGTACTAGCGGTGGCAAGCAGTTCTTC; CDR3: CAISTSGGKQFF
V: TRBV9; D: TRBD2; size: .; J: TRBJ2-5; DNA: TGTGCCAGCAGCGCAAATATAGCGGGATGGGAGACCCAGTACTTC; CDR3: CASSANIAGWETQYF
V: TRBV20-1; D: .; size: .; J: TRBJ2-3; DNA: TGCAGTGCTAGGAATGGGGCGCAGCCTTACACAGATACGCAGTATTTT; CDR3: CSARNGAQPYTDTQYF
V: TRBV28; D: .; size: many; J: TRBJ1-2; DNA: TGTGCCAGCAGTTCGGACAGTTCAGTCATCCGTCGCTACACCTTC; CDR3: CASSSDSSVIRRYTF
V: TRBV19; D: .; size: many; J: TRBJ1-2; DNA: TGTGCCAGTAGCGCGGACGGGTATGGCTACACCTTC; CDR3: CASSADGYGYTF
V: TRBV11-2; D: .; size: many; J: TRBJ2-3; DNA: TGTGCCAGCAGCCTCGAGCCAGCGGAGCACACAGATACGCAGTATTTT; CDR3: CASSLEPAEHTDTQYF
V: TRBV30; D: .; size: few; J: TRBJ2-7; DNA: TGTGCCTGGACACAGCCACCCAGGGGCCTTCCCCACTACGAGCAGTACTTC; CDR3: CAWTQPPRGLPHYEQYF
V: TRBV30; D: .; size: many; J: TRBJ2-1; DNA: TGTGCCTGGCGAAAACTAGGGGATGAGCAGTTCTTC; CDR3: CAWRKLGDEQFF